This passage covers 24 T cell receptor beta chains from one sample sequenced in a study of CD8+ T cells in alopecia areata. The sequencing template was cDNA reverse transcribed from extracted RNA. Only in-frame clones appear in the TCRdb table, and some are missing; sequencing was by immunoSEQ multiplex PCR. In the table there are 160,000 or so clones, roughly 63% of which are singletons. Noted treatment: oral pan-JAK inhibitor, 5-10 mg twice daily. This material consisted of CD4+ T cells sorted from blood, taken between weeks 55 and 70, from a patient treated with tofacitinib. The receptors derive from a human donor with alopecia areata.

About this clone itself: Other DNA sequences in the same sample also yield this CDR3. The chain is built from TRBV18 and TRBJ1-2; unclear D gene. Germline CDR1 reads KGHSH; CDR2 reads LQKENI. CDR3 length equals 13 residues. Deletions cut 2 bases from V and 0 bases from J, with 4 bases between. This CDR3 is CASSPGANYGYTF. DNA of the CDR3: TGTGCCAGCTCACCAGGGGCTAACTATGGCTACACCTTC.

This clone was found a few times. J is TRBJ2-5 and V is TRBV7-2; no clear D. Germline CDR1 and CDR2: SGHTA and FQGNSA. This CDR3 comprises 15 residues. V gave up 5 bases and J gave up 5 bases, with 18 bases separating them. DNA for the CDR3: TGTGCCAGCAGCCCCTTGCTCCACCCCGCGGAGACCCAGTACTTC. Its protein product is CASSPLLHPAETQYF.

The chain couples TRBV18 to TRBJ2-5; D is perhaps TRBD2 (6 bases). The CDR3 is 13 amino acids. V shed 2 bases and J shed 5 bases, with 9 bases lying between them. Germline V gene data show CDR1 as KGHSH and CDR2 as LQKENI. The CDR3 region is CASSPTEGETQYF. The CDR3 DNA reads as TGTGCCAGCTCACCAACGGAGGGGGAGACCCAGTACTTC.

The chain employs TRBV19 and TRBJ1-1; 10 bases map to TRBD1. The germline gives CDR1 LNHDA, CDR2 SQIVND (reference sequence). This CDR3 has 13 amino acids. The V gene end was trimmed by 5 bases and the J gene end by 4 bases; junction bases not matched to a gene: 1. CDR3 amino acids: CASSGTGVTEAFF. In DNA, the CDR3 is TGTGCCAGTAGTGGGACAGGGGTCACTGAAGCTTTCTTT.

This clone was seen once. CDR3 bases: TGCGCCAGCAGCTCGAGCGGGAGCTCCTACAATGAGCAGTTCTTC. This encodes CASSSSGSSYNEQFF. The chain is built from TRBV5-1 and TRBJ2-1; 8 positions agree with TRBD2. The CDR3 is 15 amino acids. With V trimmed by 3 bases and J by 0 bases, 2 bases remained unmatched. From germline, CDR1 is SGHRS and CDR2 YFSETQ.

Comments on this clone: At one of its ends the junction is not consistent with the germline gene, which may arise from a read error. The J gene is TRBJ1-6, the V gene TRBV25-1; 9 bases line up with TRBD1. Germline V gene data show CDR1 as MGHDK and CDR2 as SYGVNS. The length of the CDR3 is 12 residues. CDR3 sequence (DNA): TGTGCCAGCAGTGGGGCGGACAGGGGACTAGACTTT. It codes for CASSGADRGLDF.

The chain couples TRBV10-2 to TRBJ2-5; D not resolved. The ends were cut back, 6 bases at V and 3 bases at J, with 5 bases in the middle. This CDR3 region has 11 residues. Germline values: CDR1 WSHSY, CDR2 SAAADI. CDR3: CASSPEETQYF. CDR3 DNA: TGCGCCAGCAGCCCGGAAGAGACCCAGTACTTC.

This sequence joins TRBV30 and TRBJ2-5; D not resolved. Germline V gene lookup returns CDR1 GTSNPN and CDR2 SVGIG (reference sequence). This CDR3 contains 10 residues. Trimming removed 0 bases at V and 5 bases at J, with 1 base between. DNA for the CDR3: TGTGCCTGGAGTGTCGAGACCCAGTACTTC. Its translation is CAWSVETQYF.

The V call is TRBV9, the J call TRBJ2-6, with a possible D match to TRBD1 (6 bases). Germline V gene data show CDR1 as SGDLS and CDR2 as YYNGEE. The V end lost 3 bases, the J end lost 0 bases, and 16 bases lay between the germline ends. The CDR3 sequence is 18 residues long. CDR3 DNA sequence: TGTGCCAGCAGCGGACCCAGGGGTTACCGCTCTGGGGCCAACGTCCTGACTTTC. Protein sequence: CASSGPRGYRSGANVLTF.

This chain connects TRBV19 to TRBJ1-3, with D maybe TRBD1 (5 bases). V gave up 5 bases and J gave up 4 bases, with 18 bases separating them. The CDR3 consists of 16 residues. CDR1 and CDR2 from the germline V gene are LNHDA and SQIVND (reference sequence). The CDR3, as DNA: TGTGCCAGTAGTCCGATGAGGGGCAGAGGAGGAAACACCATATATTTT. Translating it yields CASSPMRGRGGNTIYF.

In this sample, this clone turned up a few times. The chain employs TRBV14 and TRBJ2-3, with 7 positions matching TRBD1. CDR1 and CDR2 (germline): SGHDN, FVKESK. This CDR3 spans 16 amino acids. V dropped 4 bases and J dropped 4; count of bases not matched to a gene: 11. Here the CDR3 DNA reads TGTGCCAGCAGCCCTTTTTTGGGACAGACACCAGATACGCAGTATTTT. Amino acids: CASSPFLGQTPDTQYF. The full variable domain, rest sourced from reference TRBV14 and TRBJ2-3, is EAGVTQFPSHSVIEKGQTVTLRCDPISGHDNLYWYRRVMGKEIKFLLHFVKESKQDESGMPNNRFLAERTGGTYSTLKVQPAELEDSGVYFCASSPFLGQTPDTQYFGPGTRLTVL.

The rearrangement uses TRBV30 and TRBJ2-4, with TRBD2 matching over 8 bases. After removal of 4 bases from V and 3 bases from J, the junction contained 2 bases not matched to a gene. The CDR3 consists of 13 residues. Germline CDR1 reads GTSNPN; CDR2 reads SVGIG (reference sequence). The CDR3 DNA follows: TGTGCCTGGAACGGGAGGGACAAAAACATTCAGTACTTC. Translation: CAWNGRDKNIQYF.

The chain joins TRBV30 to TRBJ1-1, with 8 bases that match TRBD1. The V and J ends lost 4 bases and 3 bases, in that order; junction bases with no gene match: 7. The CDR3 is made up of 14 amino acids. CDR1 GTSNPN and CDR2 SVGIG come from the germline V gene (reference sequence). CDR3 residues: CAWTGQGLHTEAFF. In nucleotides, the CDR3 is TGTGCCTGGACAGGACAGGGCCTTCACACTGAAGCTTTCTTT.

The genes are TRBV27 and TRBJ2-5, with 8 bases aligning to TRBD1. Per the germline V gene, CDR1 is MNHEY and CDR2 is SMNVEV (reference sequence). The CDR3 consists of 14 residues. Trimming took 6 bases from V and 5 from J; bases not matched to a gene: 8. This CDR3 reads CASRLQGAVETQYF. CDR3 DNA: TGTGCCAGCAGACTCCAGGGGGCGGTGGAGACCCAGTACTTC.

The chain recombines TRBV19 with TRBJ1-2; D is uncertain. The germline V and J ends were trimmed by 3 bases and 2 bases, with 10 bases remaining between them. CDR1 and CDR2 from the germline V gene are LNHDA and SQIVND (reference sequence). This CDR3 region has 14 residues. Here the CDR3 reads CASSIPKTNYGYTF. CDR3 nucleotide sequence: TGTGCCAGTAGTATCCCGAAGACCAACTATGGCTACACCTTC.

The chain recombines TRBV4-1 with TRBJ1-1; tentatively, D is TRBD1 (5 bases). The V gene's germline CDR1 is MGHRA and CDR2 YSYEKL. The CDR3 consists of 15 residues. The V gene lost 4 bases and the J gene lost 1 base, with 13 bases spanning the gap. The CDR3 coding sequence is TGCGCCAGCAGCCCAGGGACTGGGAGGAACACTGAAGCTTTCTTT. Amino acid sequence: CASSPGTGRNTEAFF.

The gene calls are TRBV4-2 and TRBJ2-2; no reliable D call. The germline V gene encodes CDR1 LGHNA and CDR2 YNFKEQ. This CDR3 is 13 amino acids long. V was shortened by 0 bases and J by 5 bases, with 4 bases between the two germline ends. The CDR3 region is CASSQDRTGELFF. The CDR3 coding sequence is TGTGCCAGCAGCCAAGATAGGACCGGGGAGCTGTTTTTT.

The rearrangement uses TRBV7-2 and TRBJ2-1, with 14 bases lining up with TRBD2. This CDR3 contains 16 residues. V was clipped by 4 bases and J by 9 bases; unmatched bases: 8. The germline V gene has CDR1 SGHTA and CDR2 FQGNSA. Written as DNA, the CDR3 is TGTGCCAGCAGCTCCCGGACTAGCGGGGGGTCCGGTGAGCAGTTCTTC. Encoded protein: CASSSRTSGGSGEQFF.

The genes are TRBV7-9 and TRBJ1-4; D is perhaps TRBD1 (6 bases). V was shortened by 1 base and J by 6 bases, with 9 bases between the two germline ends. The CDR3 contains 14 residues. CDR1 is SEHNR and CDR2 is FQNEAQ in the germline V gene (reference sequence). The CDR3 protein is CASSLGRGDEKLFF. The CDR3 nucleotides are TGTGCCAGCAGCTTAGGCAGGGGTGATGAAAAACTGTTTTTT.

The chain couples TRBV5-8 to TRBJ2-3, with a weak D call TRBD2 (5 bases). Germline-derived CDR1 and CDR2 are SGHTS and YDEGEE. This CDR3 contains 16 residues. Trimming cost V 1 base and J 0 bases, with 12 bases left between them. The CDR3 nucleotides read TGTGCCAGCAGCTTGATTGGAAGGAGGAGCACAGATACGCAGTATTTT. This gives the protein CASSLIGRRSTDTQYF. The full variable domain, rest sourced from reference TRBV5-8 and TRBJ2-3, is EAGVTQSPTHLIKTRGQQATLRCSPISGHTSVYWYQQALGLGLQFLLWYDEGEERNRGNFPPRFSGRQFPNYSSELNVNALELEDSALYLCASSLIGRRSTDTQYFGPGTRLTVL.

CDR3 sequence (DNA): TGTGCCAGCAGCCAAGAGAGTGTGAGGACCATTCAGAATGAGCAGTTCTTC. This gives the protein CASSQESVRTIQNEQFF. The J gene is TRBJ2-1, the V gene TRBV4-2; no clear D gene. The CDR3 totals 17 residues. V was trimmed by 0 bases and J by 7 bases, leaving 19 bases between them. Germline CDR1 reads LGHNA; CDR2 reads YNFKEQ.

J is TRBJ1-5 and V is TRBV6-4, with TRBD1 matching over 8 bases. The length of the CDR3 is 14 residues. The J segment lost 2 bases and the V segment lost 5 bases, leaving 2 bases of the junction unmatched. The germline CDR1 and CDR2 sequences are MRHNA and SNTAGT. The CDR3 protein is CASSPDRGNQPQHF. The CDR3 region has the DNA TGTGCCAGCAGTCCGGACAGGGGCAATCAGCCCCAGCATTTT.

The table lists this clone with a count of one. CDR3 sequence: CASSERQGNTEAFF. In DNA form, the CDR3 reads TGTGCCAGCAGCGAGCGACAGGGGAACACTGAAGCTTTCTTT. This sequence joins TRBV9 and TRBJ1-1; 7 nucleotides align to TRBD1. Germline V gives CDR1 SGDLS, CDR2 YYNGEE. V lost 3 bases to trimming and J lost 1 base; unmatched junction nucleotides: 3. This CDR3 has 14 amino acids.

This clone has just a few counts. The chain joins TRBV6-5 to TRBJ1-6; 7 bases match TRBD1. Germline trimming cut 6 bases from V and 10 bases from J; bases unmatched to any gene: 9. The CDR3 extends over 14 amino acids. Germline V gene sequence: CDR1 MNHEY, CDR2 SVGAGI. CDR3 loop: CASRSQGIRSPLHF. The CDR3 nucleotides read TGTGCCAGCAGATCACAGGGGATCAGGTCACCCCTCCACTTT.